This T cell receptor (beta chain) came from a study of T cells after somatic rescue of genetic block. Germline V lookup: CDR1 SGHTA, CDR2 FQGNSA. V lost 3 bases and J lost 4; bases outside the gene matches: 3. This CDR3 contains 13 residues. Sequencing used immunoSEQ multiplex PCR; TCRdb keeps in-frame clones, though not all of them. The sample lists 70,000 or so clones, 80% to 95% occurring once. Sequencing used peripheral blood mononuclear cells (PBMCs). The genes are TRBV7-2 and TRBJ2-7; TRBD1 matches at 7 bases. The sequence was collected from a man aged 35-49 years. Here the CDR3 DNA reads TGTGCCAGCAGCTTTGGCAGGGGGTACGAGCAGTACTTC. Translation: CASSFGRGYEQYF.